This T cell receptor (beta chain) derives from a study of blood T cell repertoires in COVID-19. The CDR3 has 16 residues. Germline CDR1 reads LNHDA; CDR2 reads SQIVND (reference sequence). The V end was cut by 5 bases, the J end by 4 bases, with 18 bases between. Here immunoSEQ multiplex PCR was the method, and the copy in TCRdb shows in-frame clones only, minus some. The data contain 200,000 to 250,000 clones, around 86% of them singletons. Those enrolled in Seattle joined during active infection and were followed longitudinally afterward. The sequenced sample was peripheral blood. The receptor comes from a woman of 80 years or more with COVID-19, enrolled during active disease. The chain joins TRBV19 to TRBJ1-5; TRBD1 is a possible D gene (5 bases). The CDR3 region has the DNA TGTGCCAGTAGTCGGGTAGGGCAGGGTTCGAATCAGCCCCAGCATTTT. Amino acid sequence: CASSRVGQGSNQPQHF. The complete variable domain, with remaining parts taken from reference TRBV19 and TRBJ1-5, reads DGGITQSPKYLFRKEGQNVTLSCEQNLNHDAMYWYRQDPGQGLRLIYYSQIVNDFQKGDIAEGYSVSREKKESFPLTVTSAQKNPTAFYLCASSRVGQGSNQPQHFGDGTRLSIL.